This is a list of T cell receptor beta chains from one sample in a study of blood T cells in healthy people across ages. TCRdb reanalysed the 5' RACE reads using MiXCR and keeps one entry per CDR3 protein. The profile shows 540,000 or so distinct CDR3 sequences, 47% of them singletons. Sequenced input: blood. These receptors were collected from an elderly man in good health. Each CDR3 is given with its conserved first and last residue. Fields, in order: J gene, clone size, V gene, CDR3 length, D gene, CDR3 protein, CDR3 DNA. D genes are given only for firm matches. The size of a clone is reported for some rows only, either as once, few or many, or as a class for expanded clones.

J: TRBJ2-7; size: .; V: TRBV5-1; length: 15; D: TRBD2; CDR3: CASSLGTSGVYEQYF; DNA: TGCGCCAGCAGCTTAGGGACTAGCGGGGTATACGAGCAGTACTTC
J: TRBJ2-1; size: .; V: TRBV2; length: 13; D: TRBD2; CDR3: CASDGGSFGEQFF; DNA: TGTGCCAGCGATGGCGGGAGTTTCGGTGAGCAGTTCTTC
J: TRBJ2-1; size: .; V: TRBV3-1; length: 16; D: TRBD1; CDR3: CASSQGIGGLVDEQFF; DNA: TGTGCCAGCAGCCAAGGGATAGGGGGCCTCGTCGATGAGCAGTTCTTC
J: TRBJ2-1; size: few; V: TRBV5-1; length: 15; D: TRBD2; CDR3: CASSLAGPGNNEQFF; DNA: TGCGCCAGCAGCCTAGCGGGACCGGGGAACAATGAGCAGTTCTTC
J: TRBJ2-2; size: .; V: TRBV28; length: 16; D: TRBD2; CDR3: CASMVAGGANTGELFF; DNA: TGTGCCAGCATGGTAGCGGGAGGGGCGAACACCGGGGAGCTGTTTTTT
J: TRBJ1-5; size: .; V: TRBV6-8; length: 16; D: TRBD1; CDR3: CASRSGQGVLSQPQHF; DNA: TGTGCCAGCAGATCGGGACAGGGCGTACTCAGTCAGCCCCAGCATTTT
J: TRBJ2-5; size: .; V: TRBV28; length: 14; D: TRBD2; CDR3: CATFQREGRETQYF; DNA: TGTGCCACCTTTCAGCGGGAGGGCCGCGAGACCCAGTACTTC
J: TRBJ2-7; size: .; V: TRBV29-1; length: 13; D: TRBD1; CDR3: CSARQGASYEQYF; DNA: TGCAGCGCAAGACAGGGGGCCTCCTACGAGCAGTACTTC
J: TRBJ2-1; size: .; V: TRBV4-3; length: 17; D: .; CDR3: CASSQDGGSGFYNEQFF; DNA: TGCGCCAGCAGCCAAGACGGAGGTAGCGGTTTTTACAATGAGCAGTTCTTC
J: TRBJ2-3; size: .; V: TRBV4-3; length: 14; D: .; CDR3: CASSPGGTTDTQYF; DNA: TGCGCCAGCAGCCCCGGGGGTACCACAGATACGCAGTATTTT
J: TRBJ2-6; size: .; V: TRBV10-3; length: 15; D: .; CDR3: CAISETGYGANVLTF; DNA: TGTGCCATCAGTGAGACAGGGTACGGGGCCAACGTCCTGACTTTC
J: TRBJ1-5; size: few; V: TRBV6-1; length: 12; D: .; CDR3: CASRPNIEPQHF; DNA: TGTGCCAGCCGTCCTAACATCGAGCCCCAGCATTTT
J: TRBJ2-3; size: once; V: TRBV6-4; length: 13; D: .; CDR3: CASSDRDTGTQYF; DNA: TGTGCCAGCAGTGACAGGGATACAGGTACGCAGTATTTT
J: TRBJ1-2; size: .; V: TRBV4-3; length: 13; D: .; CDR3: CASSQQGRGGYTF; DNA: TGCGCCAGCAGCCAACAGGGTCGAGGTGGCTACACCTTC
J: TRBJ2-5; size: .; V: TRBV6-5; length: 16; D: TRBD1; CDR3: CASSSRTGTGKETQYF; DNA: TGTGCCAGCAGTTCCAGAACCGGGACAGGCAAAGAGACCCAGTACTTC